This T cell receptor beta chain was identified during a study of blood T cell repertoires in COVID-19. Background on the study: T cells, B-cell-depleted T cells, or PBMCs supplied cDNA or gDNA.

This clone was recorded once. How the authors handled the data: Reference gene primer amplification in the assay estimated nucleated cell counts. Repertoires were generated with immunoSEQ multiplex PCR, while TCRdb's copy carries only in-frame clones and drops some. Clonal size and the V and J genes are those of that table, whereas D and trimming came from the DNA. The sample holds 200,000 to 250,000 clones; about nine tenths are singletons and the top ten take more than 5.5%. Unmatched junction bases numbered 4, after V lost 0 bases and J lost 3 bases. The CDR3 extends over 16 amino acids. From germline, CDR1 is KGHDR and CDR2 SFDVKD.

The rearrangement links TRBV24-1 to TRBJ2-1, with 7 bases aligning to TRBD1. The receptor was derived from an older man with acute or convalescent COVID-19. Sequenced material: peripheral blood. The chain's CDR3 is CATSDLRTGDYNEQFF. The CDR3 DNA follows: TGTGCCACCAGTGATTTGCGAACAGGGGACTACAATGAGCAGTTCTTC.